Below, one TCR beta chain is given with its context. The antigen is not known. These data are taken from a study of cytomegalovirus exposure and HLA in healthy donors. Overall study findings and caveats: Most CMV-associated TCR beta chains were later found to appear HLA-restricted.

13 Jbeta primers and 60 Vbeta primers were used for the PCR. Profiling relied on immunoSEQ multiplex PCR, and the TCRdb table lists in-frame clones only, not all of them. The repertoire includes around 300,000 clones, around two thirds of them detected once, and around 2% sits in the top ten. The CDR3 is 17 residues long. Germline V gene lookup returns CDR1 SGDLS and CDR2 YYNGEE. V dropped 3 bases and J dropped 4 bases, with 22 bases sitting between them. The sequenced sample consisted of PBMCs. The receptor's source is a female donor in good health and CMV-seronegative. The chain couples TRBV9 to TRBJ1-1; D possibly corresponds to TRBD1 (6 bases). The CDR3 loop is CASSERKGSGGGTEAFF. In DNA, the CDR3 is TGTGCCAGCAGCGAGAGAAAGGGGTCGGGGGGCGGCACTGAAGCTTTCTTT.